This is a list of T cell receptor beta chains from one sample in a study of T cell repertoires in cytomegalovirus infection. TCRdb passed the reads through MiXCR, listing each CDR3 protein once. The sample yields roughly 240,000 distinct CDR3 sequences, 6% to 8% seen once. Material for sequencing was PBMCs. These receptors were obtained from a human donor in good health (CMV status not recorded). Some clones in this sample may be carry-over from other donors' samples. Both conserved end residues are part of each CDR3. Fields, in order: J gene, D gene, clone size, V gene, CDR3 DNA, CDR3 protein. A D gene is named only where the DNA matches it firmly. Some rows have no size entry. The others give once, few or many, or a class for an expanded clone.

j_gene: TRBJ2-1
d_gene: -
abundance: few
v_gene: TRBV7-2
CDR3nt: TGTGCCAGCAGCTTATCAGTAGGGGTAGATGAGCAGTTCTTC
CDR3aa: CASSLSVGVDEQFF

j_gene: TRBJ2-7
d_gene: TRBD1
abundance: many
v_gene: TRBV7-8
CDR3nt: TGTGCCAGCCGGGACAGAAGCTACGAGCAGTACTTC
CDR3aa: CASRDRSYEQYF

j_gene: TRBJ1-5
d_gene: TRBD1
abundance: many
v_gene: TRBV6-2/TRBV6-3
CDR3nt: TGTGCCAGCAGTACCGCACAGGGGTTGGATCAGCCCCAGCATTTT
CDR3aa: CASSTAQGLDQPQHF

j_gene: TRBJ1-1
d_gene: -
abundance: many
v_gene: TRBV7-9
CDR3nt: TGTGCCAGCAGACCGAGAAGAAACTTGAACACTGAAGCTTTCTTT
CDR3aa: CASRPRRNLNTEAFF

j_gene: TRBJ1-2
d_gene: -
abundance: many
v_gene: TRBV5-1
CDR3nt: TGCGCCAGCAGCTTTACAGTATCCCATGGCTACACCTTC
CDR3aa: CASSFTVSHGYTF

j_gene: TRBJ1-6
d_gene: TRBD1
abundance: many
v_gene: TRBV5-5
CDR3nt: TGTGCCAGCAGCTTGGCAGGGGGATGGTCACCCCTCCACTTT
CDR3aa: CASSLAGGWSPLHF

j_gene: TRBJ2-5
d_gene: -
abundance: many
v_gene: TRBV7-8
CDR3nt: TGTGCCAGCAGCTTAGCGCGTCGGGGGGCAGAAATGGAGACCCAGTACTTC
CDR3aa: CASSLARRGAEMETQYF

j_gene: TRBJ1-1
d_gene: -
abundance: many
v_gene: TRBV28
CDR3nt: TGTGCCACCGACAGGTCGAGAAACGACCTGAACACTGAAGCTTTCTTT
CDR3aa: CATDRSRNDLNTEAFF

j_gene: TRBJ1-4
d_gene: -
abundance: -
v_gene: TRBV4-3
CDR3nt: TGCGCCAGCAGCCAAAGCGTTGCGGCTAATGAAAAACTGTTTTTT
CDR3aa: CASSQSVAANEKLFF

j_gene: TRBJ2-1
d_gene: TRBD2
abundance: many
v_gene: TRBV5-4
CDR3nt: TGTGCCAGCAGCTTGGTACTAGCGGGGACTTACAATGAGCAGTTCTTC
CDR3aa: CASSLVLAGTYNEQFF

j_gene: TRBJ1-1
d_gene: TRBD1
abundance: many
v_gene: TRBV20-1
CDR3nt: TGCAGTGCTAGTAAGGGGGCAGGAGACACTGAAGCTTTCTTT
CDR3aa: CSASKGAGDTEAFF

j_gene: TRBJ1-2
d_gene: -
abundance: many
v_gene: TRBV7-9
CDR3nt: TGTGCCAGCAGCTCTCTTTCTGGTACCAACTATGGCTACACCTTC
CDR3aa: CASSSLSGTNYGYTF

j_gene: TRBJ2-1
d_gene: -
abundance: many
v_gene: TRBV7-2
CDR3nt: TGTGCCAGCAGCTATACAGCGAGCTCCTACAATGAGCAGTTCTTC
CDR3aa: CASSYTASSYNEQFF

j_gene: TRBJ2-7
d_gene: -
abundance: many
v_gene: TRBV20-1
CDR3nt: TGCAGTGCTAGATTGGACGCGAGATCCTACGAGCAGTACTTC
CDR3aa: CSARLDARSYEQYF

j_gene: TRBJ2-1
d_gene: TRBD2
abundance: few
v_gene: TRBV24-1
CDR3nt: TGTGCCACCAGTCCCTGGCGGGGGGGCAATGAGCAGTTCTTC
CDR3aa: CATSPWRGGNEQFF

j_gene: TRBJ2-5
d_gene: -
abundance: many
v_gene: TRBV7-3
CDR3nt: TGTGCCAGCAGCCCCCGAGGGGACGGGGAGACCCAGTACTTC
CDR3aa: CASSPRGDGETQYF

j_gene: TRBJ2-1
d_gene: TRBD2
abundance: many
v_gene: TRBV7-9
CDR3nt: TGTGCCAGCAGCTTCGTGGCGGGGGGGCCCAATGAGCAGTTCTTC
CDR3aa: CASSFVAGGPNEQFF

j_gene: TRBJ1-2
d_gene: TRBD1
abundance: many
v_gene: TRBV25-1
CDR3nt: TGTGCCAGCAGTGAATACCCTCAGACAGGGATTCATGGCTACACCTTC
CDR3aa: CASSEYPQTGIHGYTF

j_gene: TRBJ1-2
d_gene: -
abundance: many
v_gene: TRBV19
CDR3nt: TGTGCCAGTAGTGGATACAGGGCGGACTACACCTTC
CDR3aa: CASSGYRADYTF

j_gene: TRBJ2-3
d_gene: -
abundance: many
v_gene: TRBV7-2
CDR3nt: TGTGCCAGCAGCTTAGCCGACAGTGGGGCAGATACGCAGTATTTT
CDR3aa: CASSLADSGADTQYF

j_gene: TRBJ2-3
d_gene: TRBD2
abundance: many
v_gene: TRBV6-2/TRBV6-3
CDR3nt: TGTGCCAGCAGCCGAGGCGGACTAGCGGCAGATACGCAGTATTTT
CDR3aa: CASSRGGLAADTQYF

j_gene: TRBJ2-1
d_gene: -
abundance: many
v_gene: TRBV28
CDR3nt: TGTGCCAGCAGTTTGGACCCCTCCCGCAATGAGCAGTTCTTC
CDR3aa: CASSLDPSRNEQFF

j_gene: TRBJ1-5
d_gene: -
abundance: -
v_gene: TRBV28
CDR3nt: TGTGCCAGCAGCCGTCCCCGCGGAAGCAATCAGCCCCAGCATTTT
CDR3aa: CASSRPRGSNQPQHF

j_gene: TRBJ2-1
d_gene: -
abundance: few
v_gene: TRBV27
CDR3nt: TGTGCCAGCAGTCCCAACTACGCTAGCTCCTACAATGAGCAGTTCTTC
CDR3aa: CASSPNYASSYNEQFF

j_gene: TRBJ1-2
d_gene: -
abundance: many
v_gene: TRBV7-2
CDR3nt: TGTGCCAGCAGCTTAACAGCAGCTAACTATGGCTACACCTTC
CDR3aa: CASSLTAANYGYTF

j_gene: TRBJ2-3
d_gene: -
abundance: many
v_gene: TRBV20-1
CDR3nt: TGCAGTATTAGCGTTACTAGCACAGATACGCAGTATTTT
CDR3aa: CSISVTSTDTQYF

j_gene: TRBJ2-7
d_gene: TRBD2
abundance: many
v_gene: TRBV7-9
CDR3nt: TGTGCCAGCAGCCTGCTAGCGGGGGGGACCTACGAGCAGTACTTC
CDR3aa: CASSLLAGGTYEQYF

j_gene: TRBJ2-7
d_gene: -
abundance: many
v_gene: TRBV5-1
CDR3nt: TGCGCCAGCTCCCCGGCGGTCACCTACGAGCAGTACTTC
CDR3aa: CASSPAVTYEQYF

j_gene: TRBJ1-1
d_gene: -
abundance: many
v_gene: TRBV6-6
CDR3nt: TGTGCCAGCAGTTACGCGGGGGTGAACACTGAAGCTTTCTTT
CDR3aa: CASSYAGVNTEAFF

j_gene: TRBJ1-3
d_gene: -
abundance: many
v_gene: TRBV6-5
CDR3nt: TGTGCCAGCAGTAGGGGGGCGTTAGGAAACACCATATATTTT
CDR3aa: CASSRGALGNTIYF

j_gene: TRBJ2-5
d_gene: TRBD2
abundance: many
v_gene: TRBV15
CDR3nt: TGTGCCACCAGCCGGGAGGGGGCCCAGTACTTC
CDR3aa: CATSREGAQYF

j_gene: TRBJ2-5
d_gene: TRBD2
abundance: many
v_gene: TRBV20-1
CDR3nt: TGCAGTGCTAGAGTAGCGGGGGGGCTTTTGGAGACCCAGTACTTC
CDR3aa: CSARVAGGLLETQYF